The clone carrying this T cell receptor beta chain was counted a few times. Its antigen is undetermined. This entry comes from a study of T cell clones after liver transplantation. Study-wide background: Post-transplant blood was tracked for graft-donor-reactive T cell clones identified in a pre-transplant mixed lymphocyte reaction. As an antigen-independent comparator, third-party-reactive TCRbeta sequences came from pre-transplant mixed lymphocyte reactions. Without induction therapy, subjects received standard immunosuppression until 12-24 months post-transplant. Overall study results and limits: Graft donor-reactive T cells possibly entered the graft instead of undergoing deletion.

V lost 1 base and J lost 7, with 11 bases in between. The CDR3 loop spans 14 amino acids. Per the germline V gene, CDR1 is SGHDT and CDR2 is YYEEEE. Using immunoSEQ multiplex PCR, the repertoire was profiled, and TCRdb retains in-frame clones only, with some absent. The sample carries about 20,000 clones, approximately 93% recorded once. The chain links TRBV5-6 to TRBJ1-4; D call uncertain. Source: CD8+ T cells from blood, taken approximately 25 months after liver transplant. This sequence originates from a human patient who received a liver transplant. These T cells may partly come from the graft donor. The CDR3 nucleotides are TGTGCCAGCAGCTTGTGGGGAGGAAGTGAAAAACTGTTTTTT. This gives the protein CASSLWGGSEKLFF.